This TCR beta chain was captured in a study of T cells in Graves' hyperthyroidism and ophthalmopathy. Whole-study results and caveats: By a 13 V-J model, ophthalmopathy was set apart from stable hyperthyroidism. Among clonotypes expanded in thyroid above 0.001, most were also found in blood. For ophthalmopathy, model prediction preceded onset by a median 6.5 months.

A word on this clonotype: Its matching antigen is unknown.

Ophthalmopathy patients had moderate-to-severe active disease, CAS ≥3, NOSPECS ≥4, and disease duration under 3 months. Germline assignment: CDR1 MNHEY and CDR2 SMNVEV (reference sequence). This CDR3 comprises 15 residues. V was pared by 7 bases and J by 1 base, with 11 bases between. The investigators amplified TCR beta CDR3 regions from RNA transcripts. Using the HTBI primer set, a first-round RT-PCR was run on the TCR CDR3. One entry per CDR3 protein results from TCRdb running MiXCR on the multiplex PCR reads. This sample has around 300,000 distinct CDR3 sequences, with roughly 20% found just once.

The rearrangement joins TRBV27 to TRBJ2-6, with TRBD1 as a possible D gene (6 bases). The receptor was derived from a man aged 30 to 39 with Graves' ophthalmopathy. Sequences were obtained from blood. The CDR3 loop reads CASTTTGSGANVLTF. The DNA of the CDR3 is TGTGCCAGCACCACTACAGGGTCTGGGGCCAACGTCCTGACTTTC.